A single sample is the source of the 4 T cell receptor beta chains below, sequenced in a study of OX40 agonist ivuxolimab in advanced cancers. TCRdb's table, derived via immunoSEQ multiplex PCR, lists solely in-frame clones and lacks some. The table has about 52,000 clones, more than 85% seen once. The source was CD4+ or CD8+ T cells sorted from blood, collected in a trial of the OX40 agonist ivuxolimab. These receptors all come from an adult with an advanced solid tumor such as melanoma, head and neck, liver or kidney cancer.

The V gene is TRBV4-2, the J gene TRBJ2-7, with D maybe TRBD2 (6 bases). Germline V lookup: CDR1 LGHNA, CDR2 YNFKEQ. This CDR3 comprises 14 residues. The germline V and J ends were trimmed by 1 base and 3 bases, with 10 bases remaining between them. Here the CDR3 reads CASSQVAGSYEQYF. In DNA, the CDR3 is TGTGCCAGCAGCCAAGTCGCGGGGAGCTACGAGCAGTACTTC.

The count of this clone is one. The chain has TRBV19 and TRBJ1-1; a weak D match, TRBD1 (5 bases). Germline CDR1 and CDR2: LNHDA and SQIVND (reference sequence). The CDR3 has 16 amino acids. Trimming shortened V by 1 base and J by 0 bases, and 12 bases separated the two germline ends. The CDR3 DNA reads as TGTGCCAGTAGTATAGGGGCAGGGACCATGAACACTGAAGCTTTCTTT. This translates into CASSIGAGTMNTEAFF.

This rearrangement joins TRBV25-1 to TRBJ1-6; 7 bases fit TRBD1. The junction had 6 bases not matched to a gene; V was cut back by 6 bases and J by 7 bases. The CDR3 length is 14 residues. CDR1 and CDR2 from the germline V gene are MGHDK and SYGVNS. The CDR3 loop reads CASSKQGFNSPLHF. The CDR3 bases are TGTGCCAGCAGCAAACAGGGGTTCAATTCACCCCTCCACTTT. Complete variable domain (other parts from reference TRBV25-1 and TRBJ1-6): EADIYQTPRYLVIGTGKKITLECSQTMGHDKMYWYQQDPGMELHLIHYSYGVNSTEKGDLSSESTVSRIRTEHFPLTLESARPSHTSQYLCASSKQGFNSPLHFGNGTRLTVT.

This clone turned up a few times. This likely comes from a read error, as the CDR3 has no conserved phenylalanine or tryptophan at its end. The DNA is omitted, as the CDR3 cannot be located on it reliably, and the CDR3 follows TCRdb's listing. This chain uses TRBV30 with TRBJ1-1. Per the germline V gene, CDR1 is GTSNPN and CDR2 is SVGIG (reference sequence). The CDR3 spans 12 residues, counting both ends. The CDR3 reads CAWSYETVGTFG.